This TCR beta chain was captured by sequencing in a study of STAT3 mutations in large granular lymphocyte leukemia. The sample holds one count of this clone. Its antigen remains unidentified. This table comes from immunoSEQ multiplex PCR, and its TCRdb copy is limited to in-frame clones, with some not included. The sample carries under 3,500 clones, nearly 70% recorded once. Study results and caveats: In T-cell large granular lymphocyte leukemia, about half of patients showed multiple immunodominant subclonotypes. Some patients had dominant TCR clones larger than their STAT3 mutant burden.

Sequenced material: peripheral blood mononuclear cells. The receptor comes from a woman in her forties with T-cell large granular lymphocyte leukemia. Some clones in this sample may be carry-over from other donors' samples.

The CDR3 spells CASSYLPGNTIYF. In DNA, the CDR3 is TGTGCCAGCAGCTACCTCCCTGGAAACACCATATATTTT. The gene calls are TRBV7-9 and TRBJ1-3, with D unresolved. The CDR3 is made up of 13 amino acids. Trimming removed 4 bases from V and 2 bases from J, with 6 bases in between. Germline V gene sequence: CDR1 SEHNR, CDR2 FQNEAQ (reference sequence).